This T cell receptor beta chain was found in a study of response to subunit inactivated influenza vaccine (dated by TCRdb to the late 2010s). A note on the overall study: Deep quantitative profiling of the T cell receptor repertoire was used in the study to follow responses to a trivalent subunit inactivated influenza vaccine.

Points the paper makes about the study in general: It was suggested by the authors that each seasonal influenza vaccination may recruit only a limited number of new T cells.

Library preparation employed RT-PCR. Reads for this sample came from an Illumina HiSeq 2500. TCRdb reprocessed the public reads (quality trimming at Q25 with fastp, clone calling with MiXCR) and kept in-frame beta chains. CDR3 protein duplicates are merged, each entry listing the most common genes and DNA. In all, the sample holds about 610,000 distinct CDR3 sequences, and about 15% of those were seen once. The ten largest make up approximately 10% of the sample. This clonotype was observed a few times. Its antigen is unknown. The record has no base qualities; no much larger clone is one base away. CDR1 and CDR2 are read off the germline V gene as SGHTA and FQGTGA. Including the terminal cysteine and phenylalanine, the CDR3 comprises 11 residues. The DNA shown is the 33-base CDR3, in frame from base 1. The V and J ends are trimmed by 5 bases and 8 bases, leaving 7 bases between them.

The chain couples TRBV7-3 to TRBJ2-1; the D gene is possibly TRBD1, with 5 bases matching. The source is a man between 45 and 60 years old who received an inactivated influenza vaccine. Donor details come from another sample of the same person, matched by shared clones. The sequencing used PBMCs from blood, collected about 11 days after vaccination. The CDR3: CASSKGYEQFF. In nucleotides, the sequence is TGTGCCAGCAGCAAGGGGTATGAGCAGTTCTTC.